These T cell receptor beta chains were read from a single sample in a study of cytomegalovirus exposure and HLA in healthy donors. Sequenced by immunoSEQ multiplex PCR; TCRdb stores in-frame clones only, minus some. Counted here are 55,000 to 75,000 clones, over 90% occurring once; the ten biggest clones make up 7%. Sequenced input: PBMCs. The origin of the receptors is a young woman in good health and CMV-seropositive. Each CDR3 is given with its conserved first and last residue. Fields, in order: V gene, D gene, CDR3 length, J gene, CDR3 protein. D genes are given only for firm matches.

>TRBV7-9|TRBD2|13|TRBJ2-7
CASSPSGSDGQYF
>TRBV2|.|15|TRBJ2-4
CASSELGLAKNIQYF
>TRBV5-1|TRBD1|16|TRBJ1-2
CASSLVPQGQGEGYTF
>TRBV27|.|15|TRBJ2-7
CASSLRWRQSYEQYF
>TRBV13|.|14|TRBJ2-7
CASSLAGHVYEQYF
>TRBV18|.|16|TRBJ1-6
CASSSGVSSYNSPLHF
>TRBV6-6|TRBD1|13|TRBJ1-2
CASSVDRVGGYTF
>TRBV2|.|15|TRBJ1-4
CASSGTASGVEKLFF
>TRBV4-1|TRBD2|17|TRBJ2-5
CASSQGGIAGDSETQYF
>TRBV7-2|.|12|TRBJ1-1
CASSPAGVKAFF
>TRBV30|TRBD1|16|TRBJ1-2
CAWSARGQGAGIGYTF
>TRBV4-1|TRBD2|17|TRBJ2-2
CASSHSTSGSFTGELFF
>TRBV7-8|.|17|TRBJ1-5
CASSPSRGGVSNQPQHF
>TRBV5-1|.|15|TRBJ1-5
CASSQDGHSNQPQHF
>TRBV4-1|TRBD1|15|TRBJ1-6
CASQTSTGDRSPLHF
>TRBV28|.|16|TRBJ2-4
CASRRPGALAKNIQYF
>TRBV19|TRBD2|15|TRBJ2-1
CASSTLAGVNNEQFF
>TRBV27|.|14|TRBJ2-5
CASSFGQGGETQYF
>TRBV18|.|16|TRBJ1-1
CASSPRGRGMNTEAFF
>TRBV2|.|14|TRBJ2-5
CASSAESGYWTQYF
>TRBV7-6|.|14|TRBJ1-5
CASSLGAGDQPQHF
>TRBV6-6|TRBD1|14|TRBJ1-1
CASSYGTANTEAFF
>TRBV27|.|14|TRBJ2-7
CATQSISRPYEQYF
>TRBV15|TRBD1|17|TRBJ1-2
CATSRGTGTPLVYGYTF
>TRBV5-5|TRBD1|15|TRBJ2-5
CASSPGQGAGETQYF
>TRBV5-1|.|14|TRBJ2-1
CASTMYSSYNEQFF
>TRBV5-1|.|14|TRBJ2-3
CASSLAGGTDTQYF